The present T cell receptor (beta chain) was sequenced within a study of CD8+ T cells in alopecia areata. This CDR3 is 13 amino acids long. V lost 1 base and J lost 3, with 7 bases in between. Germline loops: CDR1 MGHDK, CDR2 SYGVNS. Investigators isolated RNA and reverse transcribed it into cDNA to act as the sequencing template. The protocol was immunoSEQ multiplex PCR, while the TCRdb copy is restricted to in-frame clones and leaves out a portion. This sample yields about 180,000 clones, of which 63% are seen a single time; approximately 1.7% belongs to the top ten. Sequencing was performed on CD4+ T cells sorted from blood, taken at week 0. The chain links TRBV25-1 to TRBJ2-7; tentatively, D is TRBD1 or TRBD2 (5 bases each). The source of this sequence is a human donor with alopecia areata. CDR3 region: CASSEFGGYEQYF. CDR3 bases: TGTGCCAGCAGTGAATTTGGGGGCTACGAGCAGTACTTC.